These 27 T cell receptor beta chains came from one sample sequenced in a study of T cells after posttransplantation cyclophosphamide. The data were produced by immunoSEQ multiplex PCR, yet TCRdb's version contains in-frame clones alone and is incomplete. The sample has roughly 20,000 clones, nearly 99% seen once. The sample comprised naive CD8+ T cells sorted from PBMCs. The receptors were sampled from a man between 40 and 49 years old in good health, CMV-negative, and a related stem cell transplant donor.

The rearrangement uses TRBV4-2 and TRBJ2-2; 8 nucleotides match TRBD2. The CDR3 sequence is 15 residues long. The trim removed 4 bases at V and 6 bases at J, leaving 7 bases unmatched. Per the germline V gene, CDR1 is LGHNA and CDR2 is YNFKEQ. CDR3 bases: TGTGCCAGCAGCCCGGAGGTACTAGCGGCCGGGGAGCTGTTTTTT. Its protein product is CASSPEVLAAGELFF.

The chain is built from TRBV6-6 and TRBJ2-3; D call uncertain. V was clipped by 6 bases and J by 1 base, with 14 bases between them. CDR1 MNHNY and CDR2 SVGAGI come from the germline V gene (reference sequence). The CDR3 runs 15 residues. CDR3 region: CASRSISSGTDTQYF. The CDR3 nucleotides are TGTGCCAGCAGATCAATATCCTCGGGCACAGATACGCAGTATTTT.

The chain has TRBV28 and TRBJ2-7; a weak D match, TRBD2 (6 bases). The CDR3 loop spans 13 amino acids. Germline values: CDR1 MDHEN, CDR2 SYDVKM. The V and J ends lost 8 bases and 2 bases respectively, with 13 bases between them. The CDR3 region has the DNA TGTGCCAGCTTAGGGACTCTGCCCTACGAGCAGTACTTC. Translated, it gives CASLGTLPYEQYF.

The chain has TRBV5-1 and TRBJ1-1, with TRBD1 matching 7 bases. This CDR3 comprises 14 residues. Looked up from germline, CDR1 is SGHRS and CDR2 is YFSETQ. With V trimmed by 4 bases and J by 10 bases, 13 bases remained unmatched. As DNA, the CDR3 is TGCGCCAGCAGCGCCACCGGGACAGCCAATGCAGCTTTCTTT. It specifies CASSATGTANAAFF.

The chain recombines TRBV5-1 with TRBJ1-2; 7 nucleotides match TRBD1. This CDR3 comprises 14 residues. Trimming removed 4 bases from V and 8 bases from J; junction bases left unmatched: 11. CDR1 SGHRS and CDR2 YFSETQ come from the germline V gene. This chain's CDR3 is CASSPWGQGDGYTF. The CDR3, as DNA: TGCGCCAGCAGCCCGTGGGGGCAGGGGGACGGCTACACCTTC. The variable domain in full, with the rest retrieved from reference TRBV5-1 and TRBJ1-2, is KAGVTQTPRYLIKTRGQQVTLSCSPISGHRSVSWYQQTPGQGLQFLFEYFSETQRNKGNFPGRFSGRQFSNSRSEMNVSTLELGDSALYLCASSPWGQGDGYTFGSGTRLTVV.

The chain joins TRBV15 to TRBJ2-3, with 9 bases lining up with TRBD1. The CDR3 spans 16 residues. The germline CDR1 and CDR2 sequences are LNHNV and YYDKDF (reference sequence). The J segment lost 4 bases and the V segment lost 3 bases, leaving 8 bases of the junction unmatched. CDR3 bases: TGTGCCACCAGCAGCCCCGGGACAGGGTACCCAGATACGCAGTATTTT. Amino acids: CATSSPGTGYPDTQYF. Full variable domain (remainder filled in from reference TRBV15 and TRBJ2-3): DAMVIQNPRYQVTQFGKPVTLSCSQTLNHNVMYWYQQKSSQAPKLLFHYYDKDFNNEADTPDNFQSRRPNTSFCFLDIRSPGLGDTAMYLCATSSPGTGYPDTQYFGPGTRLTVL.

The chain uses TRBV27 and TRBJ2-5, with a possible D match to TRBD2 (6 bases). The CDR3 has 14 residues. Trimming removed 5 bases at V and 2 bases at J, with 12 bases between. Germline values: CDR1 MNHEY, CDR2 SMNVEV (reference sequence). CDR3 amino acids: CASSLLGGQETQYF. In nucleotides, the CDR3 is TGTGCCAGCAGTCTACTTGGGGGGCAAGAGACCCAGTACTTC.

CDR3 amino acids: CASSQVVVEGGNYAYEQYF. CDR3 sequence (DNA): TGTGCCAGCAGCCAAGTGGTCGTGGAGGGGGGGAACTATGCCTACGAGCAGTACTTC. The chain joins TRBV4-2 to TRBJ2-7; tentative D call: TRBD2 (7 bases). V was cut by 1 base and J by 2 bases, with 24 bases left in between. The CDR3 has 19 amino acids. The germline V gene encodes CDR1 LGHNA and CDR2 YNFKEQ.

This chain uses TRBV9 with TRBJ1-4, with D possibly being TRBD1 (5 bases). CDR3 length equals 14 residues. Trimming removed 3 bases at V and 5 bases at J, with 11 bases between. Per germline, CDR1 SGDLS and CDR2 YYNGEE. The DNA of the CDR3 is TGTGCCAGCAGCGGGGGACTCGCCAATGAAAAACTGTTTTTT. It yields the protein CASSGGLANEKLFF.

This rearrangement joins TRBV28 to TRBJ2-7, with unresolved D. Looked up from germline, CDR1 is MDHEN and CDR2 is SYDVKM. CDR3 length equals 15 residues. Between the trimmed V and J ends, which lost 7 bases and 0 bases, there was a span of 16 bases. CDR3 nucleotide sequence: TGTGCCAGCACCGATATGAGGATCCTCTCCTACGAGCAGTACTTC. Translating it yields CASTDMRILSYEQYF.

This chain links TRBV7-9 with TRBJ1-5; TRBD1 is a possible D gene (6 bases). Germline CDR1 and CDR2: SEHNR and FQNEAQ (reference sequence). The CDR3 totals 14 residues. Trimming stripped 5 bases from V and 7 bases from J, with 15 bases between. The CDR3 spells CASSSKQGKQPQHF. The CDR3 coding sequence is TGTGCCAGCAGCAGTAAACAGGGAAAGCAGCCCCAGCATTTT.

This chain joins TRBV5-4 and TRBJ2-3; TRBD2 matches 8 bases. The germline V gene has CDR1 SGHNT and CDR2 YYREEE (reference sequence). The CDR3 sequence is 15 residues long. V gave up 4 bases and J gave up 2 bases; unmatched junction bases: 6. The DNA of the CDR3 is TGTGCCAGCAGCGAGGGACTAGTCTCCACAGATACGCAGTATTTT. Protein product: CASSEGLVSTDTQYF.

For this clone: The germline gene is not matched at one end of the junction; a read error may be the cause. The sample contains more than one DNA sequence encoding this CDR3. This rearrangement joins TRBV19 to TRBJ1-4; 7 bases are a match to TRBD1. Looked up from germline, CDR1 is LNHDA and CDR2 is SQIVND (reference sequence). This CDR3 has 17 residues. CDR3 loop: CASSTIQRTGAGEKLFF. In DNA, the CDR3 is TGCGCCAGTAGTACTATACAACGAACAGGGGCGGGTGAAAAACTGTTTTTT.

This chain uses TRBV4-1 with TRBJ2-1, with 9 bases that match TRBD2. This CDR3 is built from 18 residues. Trimming cost V 3 bases and J 5 bases; bases outside gene matches: 14. CDR1 MGHRA and CDR2 YSYEKL come from the germline V gene. The CDR3 loop is CASSHDLAGTTPDNEQFF. In DNA, the CDR3 is TGCGCCAGCAGCCACGACCTAGCGGGAACCACACCCGACAATGAGCAGTTCTTC.

This clone was detected only once. This chain joins TRBV4-1 and TRBJ1-5; D not resolved. V lost 1 base and J lost 0, with 4 bases in between. Germline CDR1 reads MGHRA; CDR2 reads YSYEKL. The CDR3 runs 14 residues. This CDR3 reads CASSQGSSNQPQHF. CDR3 nucleotide sequence: TGCGCCAGCAGCCAAGGCAGTAGCAATCAGCCCCAGCATTTT.

CDR3 in DNA: TGTGCCAGCAGTCGAACAGGGGGCGCAGAAGAAAAACTGTTTTTT. Its protein product is CASSRTGGAEEKLFF. The J gene is TRBJ1-4, the V gene TRBV27; 9 positions match TRBD1. V dropped 5 bases and J dropped 8; count of bases not matched to a gene: 9. The CDR3 covers 15 residues. Germline-derived CDR1 and CDR2 are MNHEY and SMNVEV (reference sequence).

The chain couples TRBV5-6 to TRBJ1-2, with 10 bases identical to TRBD1. This CDR3 region has 14 residues. Germline loops: CDR1 SGHDT, CDR2 YYEEEE. With 4 bases clipped from V and 8 bases from J, the junction kept 8 bases outside the gene matches. The DNA of the CDR3 is TGTGCCAGCAGCCTGGGACAGGGGAGGTCGGGCTACACCTTC. Translating it yields CASSLGQGRSGYTF.

The chain employs TRBV7-9 and TRBJ1-2, with 7 nucleotides matching TRBD1. This CDR3 has 14 residues. V lost 3 bases to trimming and J lost 3 bases; unmatched junction nucleotides: 4. Germline V CDR1 and CDR2: SEHNR, FQNEAQ (reference sequence). CDR3 region: CASSFEGAHYGYTF. CDR3 coding DNA: TGTGCCAGCAGCTTCGAGGGGGCGCACTATGGCTACACCTTC. Full variable domain (remainder filled in from reference TRBV7-9 and TRBJ1-2): DTGVSQNPRHKITKRGQNVTFRCDPISEHNRLYWYRQTLGQGPEFLTYFQNEAQLEKSRLLSDRFSAERPKGSFSTLEIQRTEQGDSAMYLCASSFEGAHYGYTFGSGTRLTVV.

The chain is built from TRBV5-1 and TRBJ2-7; no clear D gene. Between the trimmed V and J ends, which lost 1 base and 4 bases, there was a span of 18 bases. Germline V gene sequence: CDR1 SGHRS, CDR2 YFSETQ. This CDR3 comprises 16 residues. The CDR3 protein is CASSLFGWAADYEQYF. CDR3 bases: TGCGCCAGCAGCTTGTTCGGTTGGGCAGCCGATTACGAGCAGTACTTC.

The genes are TRBV6-5 and TRBJ1-1; D is perhaps TRBD1 (5 bases). This CDR3 has 15 amino acids. Germline CDR1 reads MNHEY; CDR2 reads SVGAGI. Trimming took off 7 bases at V and 0 bases at J, with 15 bases between the two ends. CDR3 residues: CASTPSTAMNTEAFF. CDR3 bases: TGTGCCAGCACCCCCTCGACAGCCATGAACACTGAAGCTTTCTTT.

Concerning this clone: One junction end disagrees with the germline gene, perhaps due to a read error. At the DNA level, this CDR3 is encoded by other sequences in the same sample as well. The chain employs TRBV6-6 and TRBJ2-1; maybe TRBD2 (6 bases). The CDR3 length is 13 residues. Per the germline V gene, CDR1 is MNHNY and CDR2 is SVGAGI (reference sequence). In DNA form, the CDR3 reads TGTGCCAGCGTTAGCGGAACCTACAATGAACAGTTCTTC. As protein: CASVSGTYNEQFF.

This clone was picked up one time. As DNA, the CDR3 is TGTGCCAGCAGTCTAGGCCATGAGCAGTTCTTC. Protein: CASSLGHEQFF. The gene calls are TRBV6-5 and TRBJ2-1; D not certain. Germline CDR1 MNHEY, CDR2 SVGAGI. Trimming cost V 5 bases and J 8 bases, with 7 bases left between them. This CDR3 region has 11 residues.

The V and J genes are TRBV25-1 and TRBJ2-7, with 9 nucleotides matching TRBD1. The CDR3 consists of 13 residues. The germline gives CDR1 MGHDK, CDR2 SYGVNS. The V segment lost 4 bases and the J segment 7 bases; nucleotides outside the gene matches: 5. CDR3 sequence (DNA): TGTGCCAGCAGTGTCGAGGGACAGGGAGAGCAGTACTTC. Residues: CASSVEGQGEQYF.

V is TRBV7-9 and J is TRBJ2-1; the match to TRBD2 covers 10 bases. The CDR3 sequence is 16 residues long. The V segment lost 1 base and the J segment 10 bases; nucleotides outside the gene matches: 10. CDR1 is SEHNR, CDR2 FQNEAQ, per germline (reference sequence). As DNA, the CDR3 is TGTGCCAGCAGCTTAGAATGGGCTAGCGGGAGAAAGGAGCAGTTCTTC. As protein: CASSLEWASGRKEQFF.

The chain employs TRBV5-8 and TRBJ2-7, with a possible D match to TRBD2 (7 bases). The CDR3 covers 14 residues. The V end lost 4 bases, the J end lost 5 bases, and 16 bases lay between the germline ends. The germline V gene has CDR1 SGHTS and CDR2 YDEGEE. CDR3 nucleotides: TGTGCCAGCAGCCCAGTGGGGGGGCTGAACGAGCAGTACTTC. This translates into CASSPVGGLNEQYF.

The V gene is TRBV4-1, the J gene TRBJ1-2, with D uncertain. The germline gives CDR1 MGHRA, CDR2 YSYEKL. The CDR3 extends over 14 amino acids. V lost 0 bases, J lost 6 bases, and 11 bases lay in between. CDR3 in DNA: TGCGCCAGCAGCCAAGATCGTTCGGTAAATGGCTACACCTTC. Protein product: CASSQDRSVNGYTF.

The rearrangement uses TRBV2 and TRBJ2-1, with 11 bases identical to TRBD1. The germline V gene encodes CDR1 SNHLY and CDR2 FYNNEI. There are 14 residues in the CDR3. V shed 10 bases and J 15 bases; nucleotides not matched to a gene: 17. The CDR3 nucleotides read TGTGCCATCCCCCCGGGACAGGGGGGTAATACGCTGTTCTTC. Encoded protein: CAIPPGQGGNTLFF.